This T cell receptor (beta chain) emerged from a study of cytotoxic CD8 clonotypes in ibrutinib-treated CLL. About the research overall: Response specimens were obtained following a median treatment duration of around 12 months, with a range of 6 to 36. Broader study findings: Public clonotypes were uncommon and contracted or stayed stable on treatment. There were differences in sampling times between sustained-remission and progressing patients.

Germline loops: CDR1 WSHSY, CDR2 SAAADI. V dropped 7 bases and J dropped 9 bases, with 13 bases sitting between them. This CDR3 comprises 12 residues. For this clone: Its specificity is unknown.

Sequenced by immunoSEQ multiplex PCR; TCRdb stores in-frame clones only, minus some. The table shows fewer than 300,000 clones, with roughly three quarters occurring only once. The chain carries TRBV10-2 and TRBJ2-1; a weak D match, TRBD2 (6 bases). This specimen consisted of PBMCs, obtained at disease progression, from a patient treated with ibrutinib. This clonotype was sampled from a human donor with chronic lymphocytic leukemia. This CDR3 reads CASTDYMGEQFF. In DNA form, the CDR3 reads TGCGCCAGCACGGACTACATGGGTGAGCAGTTCTTC.